Listed here is a single TCR beta chain. Its antigen is as yet unknown. The data belong to a study of cytomegalovirus exposure and HLA in healthy donors. In the study overall: The roughly 670 first-cohort repertoires and the 95 to 150 validation repertoires shared the same platform, a later analysis reported. Overall study results and limits: Reports indicated that the classifier achieved high specificity and sensitivity in diagnosing cytomegalovirus status. The study listed roughly 150 cytomegalovirus-associated TCR beta chains. First-cohort TCR clusters tended to co-occur in the roughly 120 validation repertoires, a later analysis found.

Repertoires were generated with immunoSEQ multiplex PCR, while TCRdb's copy carries only in-frame clones and drops some. The sample has some 150,000 clones; about 89% are singletons. This clonotype was sampled from a man between 18 and 35 years old in good health and CMV-seropositive. The specimen was PBMCs.

The CDR3 is CAIKGGAGEQFF. CDR3 nucleotides: TGTGCCATCAAAGGGGGCGCGGGTGAGCAGTTCTTC. This chain connects TRBV10-3 to TRBJ2-1; 7 nucleotides line up with TRBD1. The CDR3 consists of 12 residues. With V trimmed by 7 bases and J by 9 bases, 6 bases remained unmatched. From germline, CDR1 is ENHRY and CDR2 SYGVKD.